Given below is one TCR beta chain in context. The sample belongs to a study of blood T cell repertoires in COVID-19. Study background: PBMCs, B-cell-depleted T cells, or T cells were the source of the cDNA or gDNA that made up the material.

V shed 4 bases, J shed 2 bases, and the junction held 5 bases outside the gene matches. Germline assignment: CDR1 SGHRS and CDR2 YFSETQ. The length of the CDR3 is 15 residues. As processed by the authors: Amplification with reference gene primers provided the estimates of nucleated cell counts. TCRdb's table, derived via immunoSEQ multiplex PCR, lists solely in-frame clones and lacks some. V and J calls and clone size follow that table, whereas D and trimming were derived from the DNA. The table includes roughly 200,000 clones, roughly 89% detected once. This chain joins TRBV5-1 and TRBJ2-3, with 9 bases aligning to TRBD1. Sequenced input: peripheral blood. This clonotype originated in a man in his 60s who had recovered from COVID-19. CDR3 sequence reads: CASSRGQGVTDTQYF. In DNA, the CDR3 is TGCGCCAGCAGCAGGGGACAGGGTGTCACAGATACGCAGTATTTT.